Presented here are 21 T cell receptor beta chains from one specimen sequenced in a study of cytomegalovirus exposure and HLA in healthy donors. With 60 Vbeta and 13 Jbeta primers, the PCR was carried out. Method: immunoSEQ multiplex PCR; TCRdb's copy keeps in-frame clones and lacks some. The table records over 150,000 clones, around 83% of them present only once. The sample comprised PBMCs. The receptors were gathered from a man aged 30-40 years in good health and CMV-seropositive.

This chain links TRBV19 with TRBJ1-2; 7 nucleotides agree with TRBD1. CDR1 is LNHDA, CDR2 SQIVND, per germline (reference sequence). The junction had 12 bases not matched to a gene; V was cut back by 7 bases and J by 10 bases. The CDR3 is 13 residues long. CDR3 protein: CASTARATGSYTF. The DNA of the CDR3 is TGTGCCAGTACTGCACGGGCGACAGGGTCCTACACCTTC.

The gene calls are TRBV7-8 and TRBJ1-2; possibly TRBD1 for D (5 bases). V was clipped by 5 bases and J by 4 bases, with 17 bases between them. The CDR3 has 15 amino acids. Germline CDR1 is SGHVS and CDR2 is FQNEAQ. This chain's CDR3 is CASSRSLGPGYGYTF. In DNA form, the CDR3 reads TGTGCCAGCAGCCGATCATTGGGGCCTGGCTATGGCTACACCTTC.

The chain uses TRBV5-1 and TRBJ2-1, with D perhaps matching TRBD2 (5 bases). Germline V gives CDR1 SGHRS, CDR2 YFSETQ. The CDR3 length is 15 residues. The germline V and J ends were trimmed by 0 bases and 2 bases, with 9 bases remaining between them. The CDR3 nucleotides are TGCGCCAGCAGCTTGGATCCCGGGACCTACAATGAGCAGTTCTTC. Amino acids: CASSLDPGTYNEQFF.

The chain carries TRBV9 and TRBJ1-2; 10 nucleotides agree with TRBD1. The CDR3 covers 15 residues. Trimming at V came to 4 bases and at J to 8 bases, leaving 11 bases not matched to a gene. Germline CDR1 is SGDLS and CDR2 is YYNGEE. In nucleotides, the CDR3 is TGTGCCAGCAGCTCGCGACAGGGGGCTTTGTGGGGCTACACCTTC. It codes for CASSSRQGALWGYTF.

This chain connects TRBV9 to TRBJ2-5, with a possible D match to TRBD1 (5 bases). The ends were cut back, 3 bases at V and 1 base at J, with 13 bases in the middle. The germline V gene has CDR1 SGDLS and CDR2 YYNGEE. CDR3 length equals 15 residues. CDR3 in amino acids: CASSASPDSQETQYF. For the CDR3, the DNA is TGTGCCAGCAGCGCGAGCCCAGACAGCCAAGAGACCCAGTACTTC.

The chain links TRBV6-5 to TRBJ1-5; D is undetermined. With 11 bases removed from V and 0 bases from J, the gap between germline ends came to 11 bases. Germline lookup yields CDR1 MNHEY and CDR2 SVGAGI. CDR3 length equals 13 residues. The CDR3 region is CAGRRDSNQPQHF. CDR3 DNA sequence: TGTGCCGGTCGGAGGGATAGCAATCAGCCCCAGCATTTT.

This chain joins TRBV5-4 and TRBJ2-1, with D perhaps matching TRBD2 (6 bases). Germline V gene lookup returns CDR1 SGHNT and CDR2 YYREEE (reference sequence). The CDR3 extends over 11 amino acids. Trimming left V 4 bases short and J 10 bases short, with 9 bases between. The chain's CDR3 is CASSGRGEQFF. The CDR3 nucleotides are TGTGCCAGCAGCGGTCGGGGGGAGCAGTTCTTC.

This clone was recorded a few times. The CDR3 here is CASSQDRGVHEQYF. DNA for the CDR3: TGTGCCAGCAGCCAAGACAGGGGGGTCCACGAGCAGTACTTC. The rearrangement joins TRBV4-2 to TRBJ2-7; a weak D match, TRBD1 (7 bases). The CDR3 has 14 residues. Germline V CDR1 and CDR2: LGHNA, YNFKEQ. The V end lost 0 bases, the J end lost 5 bases, and 11 bases lay between the germline ends.

The V and J genes are TRBV7-2 and TRBJ2-1; 11 positions match TRBD1. Germline V lookup: CDR1 SGHTA, CDR2 FQGNSA. The CDR3 consists of 15 residues. Germline trimming cut 5 bases from V and 7 bases from J; bases unmatched to any gene: 7. CDR3 sequence (DNA): TGTGCCAGCAGCCCGGGACAGGGGGAACGGAATGAGCAGTTCTTC. Translating gives CASSPGQGERNEQFF.

This sequence joins TRBV7-9 and TRBJ1-2; TRBD1 agrees at 9 bases. V lost 1 base, J lost 2 bases, and 2 bases stayed unmatched. The germline V gene encodes CDR1 SEHNR and CDR2 FQNEAQ (reference sequence). This CDR3 contains 15 residues. CDR3 DNA: TGTGCCAGCAGCTTAGGAACAGGGGGCAACTATGGCTACACCTTC. It encodes CASSLGTGGNYGYTF. Together with reference TRBV7-9 and TRBJ1-2, the CDR3 gives the full variable domain: DTGVSQNPRHKITKRGQNVTFRCDPISEHNRLYWYRQTLGQGPEFLTYFQNEAQLEKSRLLSDRFSAERPKGSFSTLEIQRTEQGDSAMYLCASSLGTGGNYGYTFGSGTRLTVV.

J is TRBJ1-4 and V is TRBV30; D remains ambiguous. In germline, CDR1 is GTSNPN, CDR2 SVGIG (reference sequence). The CDR3 contains 13 residues. The ends were cut back, 2 bases at V and 7 bases at J, with 11 bases in the middle. CDR3 protein: CAWSPEAGEKLFF. The CDR3 DNA reads as TGTGCCTGGAGTCCGGAGGCAGGTGAAAAACTGTTTTTT.

This clone has only a few counts. The genes are TRBV5-8 and TRBJ2-7; 9 bases line up with TRBD1. Trimming cost V 3 bases and J 3 bases; bases outside gene matches: 4. From germline, CDR1 is SGHTS and CDR2 YDEGEE. This CDR3 region has 14 residues. CDR3 in DNA: TGTGCCAGCAGCTGGACAGGGGCGAGCTACGAGCAGTACGTC. This encodes CASSWTGASYEQYV.

This clone was counted once. The rearrangement joins TRBV5-4 to TRBJ1-2, with D unresolved. The CDR3 totals 15 residues. Germline-derived CDR1 and CDR2 are SGHNT and YYREEE (reference sequence). Trimming took off 4 bases at V and 5 bases at J, with 18 bases between the two ends. CDR3 amino acids: CASSVSRAAEYGYTF. The CDR3 bases are TGTGCCAGCAGCGTAAGCAGAGCAGCGGAGTATGGCTACACCTTC. Supplemented by reference TRBV5-4 and TRBJ1-2, the full variable domain reads ETGVTQSPTHLIKTRGQQVTLRCSSQSGHNTVSWYQQALGQGPQFIFQYYREEENGRGNFPPRFSGLQFPNYSSELNVNALELDDSALYLCASSVSRAAEYGYTFGSGTRLTVV.

This chain links TRBV29-1 with TRBJ2-1; a possible D gene is TRBD2 (6 bases). With 7 bases removed from V and 6 bases from J, the gap between germline ends came to 19 bases. CDR3 length: 14 amino acids. Germline assignment: CDR1 SQVTM and CDR2 ANQGSEA. The DNA of the CDR3 is TGCAGCGCTACTGGGAGGAGATTATTCAATGAGCAGTTCTTC. It translates to CSATGRRLFNEQFF.

This clone was recorded once. V is TRBV5-4 and J is TRBJ1-4; D not resolved. The germline gives CDR1 SGHNT, CDR2 YYREEE (reference sequence). Deletions cut 0 bases from V and 5 bases from J, with 8 bases between. The CDR3 loop spans 14 amino acids. CDR3 sequence: CASSLVGKNEKLFF. The CDR3 region has the DNA TGTGCCAGCAGCTTGGTCGGGAAGAATGAAAAACTGTTTTTT.

This chain links TRBV7-8 with TRBJ2-5, with D uncertain. The J call may be mistaken, given a closer DNA end match to TRBJ2-7. The CDR3 spans 16 residues. Germline V gives CDR1 SGHVS, CDR2 FQNEAQ. The CDR3 protein is CASSLDLERDSYEQYF. The CDR3 DNA is TGTGCCAGCAGCTTAGACCTAGAACGCGACTCCTACGAGCAGTACTTC.

The chain joins TRBV5-6 to TRBJ2-1; TRBD1 matches 11 bases. The CDR3 totals 16 residues. CDR1 is SGHDT, CDR2 YYEEEE, per germline. V was clipped by 4 bases and J by 10 bases; unmatched bases: 13. CDR3 bases: TGTGCCAGCAGCGCCCCGTGGACAGGGGGCCAAAGGGAGCAGTTCTTC. It yields the protein CASSAPWTGGQREQFF.

The chain employs TRBV2 and TRBJ1-1; the D is unclear. Germline V gives CDR1 SNHLY, CDR2 FYNNEI. Trimming stripped 6 bases from V and 5 bases from J, with 16 bases between. The CDR3 consists of 14 residues. The CDR3 coding sequence is TGTGCCAGCAGCCTCGGAGTTGAAGTGACTGAAGCTTTCTTT. Translating it yields CASSLGVEVTEAFF.

The genes are TRBV7-3 and TRBJ2-2; no definite D call. Germline-derived CDR1 and CDR2 are SGHTA and FQGTGA. The CDR3 is made up of 13 amino acids. Trimming took 2 bases from V and 6 from J, leaving 7 bases between them. The CDR3 protein is CASSLLVSGELFF. As DNA, the CDR3 is TGTGCCAGCAGCTTACTCGTATCCGGGGAGCTGTTTTTT. The variable domain in full, completed from reference TRBV7-3 and TRBJ2-2, reads GAGVSQTPSNKVTEKGKYVELRCDPISGHTALYWYRQSLGQGPEFLIYFQGTGAADDSGLPNDRFFAVRPEGSVSTLKIQRTERGDSAVYLCASSLLVSGELFFGEGSRLTVL.

V and J are TRBV7-9 and TRBJ2-7; 7 nucleotides agree with TRBD2. This CDR3 has 14 residues. Germline CDR1 reads SEHNR; CDR2 reads FQNEAQ (reference sequence). The CDR3 spells CSTWGGDPPYEQYF. CDR3 DNA sequence: TGTTCCACCTGGGGAGGGGATCCCCCTTACGAGCAGTACTTC.

This chain links TRBV11-3 with TRBJ2-1, with 7 bases aligning to TRBD1. Germline assignment: CDR1 SGHNT and CDR2 YENEEA. CDR3 size: 15 residues. V was clipped by 7 bases and J by 5 bases; unmatched bases: 11. The CDR3 DNA sequence: TGTGCCAGCAACCGCAGGGGGACAGAACACAATGAGCAGTTCTTC. It codes for CASNRRGTEHNEQFF.